These 18 T cell receptor beta chains were sequenced from one sample in a study of T-cell reconstitution after alpha-beta-depleted transplantation in children (TCRdb year 2016). Explained via the paper, the treatment or condition label denotes: allogeneic hematopoietic cell transplantation with graft depleted of TCRalphabeta T cells and CD19 B cells. Library generation was performed with PCR. TCRdb records Illumina HiSeq 2500 as the sequencer. TCR libraries were prepared with molecular barcoding, using unique molecular identifiers to normalize TCRbeta repertoire quantification. Clones were called with MiXCR by TCRdb after fastp trimmed the public reads at Q25, and only in-frame beta chains were retained. One record per CDR3 amino acid sequence lists the most common genes and DNA. The sample profile shows roughly 400,000 distinct CDR3 sequences; about 45% of them were found once. The top ten clonotypes cover 25% to 30% of the sample.

The input for sequencing was PBMCs, taken before TCRalphabeta/CD19-depleted stem cell transplant. The receptors were gathered from a girl aged 2-10 years with aplastic anemia, due to receive a stem cell transplant.

Concerning this clonotype itself: The junction does not match germline at one end; this may be a read error. This rearrangement joins TRBV6-5 to TRBJ2-1; tentative D call: TRBD1 (5 bases). This CDR3 has 14 amino acids. In germline, CDR1 is MNHEY, CDR2 SVGAGI. In DNA form, the CDR3 reads TGTGCCTGCAGTTACTTCGATAGAAGGGGCGAGCAGTTCTTC. It codes for CACSYFDRRGEQFF.

The J gene is TRBJ2-1, the V gene TRBV29-1; D ambiguous. CDR1 is SQVTM, CDR2 ANQGSEA, per germline. V shed 0 bases and J shed 4 bases, with 1 base lying between them. The CDR3 runs to 11 residues. This CDR3 reads CSVEEYNEQFF. The CDR3, as DNA: TGCAGCGTTGAAGAGTACAATGAGCAGTTCTTC.

V gene TRBV28 combines with J gene TRBJ1-2; TRBD1 agrees at 7 bases. With V trimmed by 3 bases and J by 7 bases, 8 bases remained unmatched. CDR3 length equals 14 residues. CDR1 and CDR2 from the germline V gene are MDHEN and SYDVKM. In DNA, the CDR3 is TGTGCCAGCAGTTTGACCGGGACAGACATTGGCTACACCTTC. Encoded protein: CASSLTGTDIGYTF.

This chain's CDR3 is CARSAGAPTYQETQYF. In DNA, the CDR3 is TGTGCCAGGTCCGCAGGGGCCCCAACGTACCAAGAGACCCAGTACTTC. The chain joins TRBV28 to TRBJ2-5, with TRBD1 as a possible D gene (6 bases). Germline CDR1 and CDR2: MDHEN and SYDVKM. The CDR3 extends over 16 amino acids. V was trimmed by 9 bases and J by 0 bases, leaving 20 bases between them. The entire variable domain, with the rest obtained from reference TRBV28 and TRBJ2-5, is as follows: DVKVTQSSRYLVKRTGEKVFLECVQDMDHENMFWYRQDPGLGLRLIYFSYDVKMKEKGDIPEGYSVSREKKERFSLILESASTNQTSMYLCARSAGAPTYQETQYFGPGTRLLVL.

V usage is TRBV7-9 and J usage is TRBJ2-5, with 10 positions matching TRBD2. V dropped 5 bases and J dropped 5; count of bases not matched to a gene: 8. Germline-derived CDR1 and CDR2 are SEHNR and FQNEAQ (reference sequence). CDR3 length equals 15 residues. The DNA for the CDR3 is TGTGCCAGCAGCACACTAGCGGGAAGGACGGAGACCCAGTACTTC. Protein sequence: CASSTLAGRTETQYF.

This clonotype has a count of ten or more. As DNA, the CDR3 is TGTGCCAGCAGTTTATCGTTTTTGTGGGGCACTGAAGCTTTCTTT. Protein sequence: CASSLSFLWGTEAFF. The rearrangement uses TRBV27 and TRBJ1-1; D call uncertain. V was trimmed by 0 bases and J by 4 bases, leaving 12 bases between them. The CDR3 loop spans 15 amino acids. Germline V gene lookup returns CDR1 MNHEY and CDR2 SMNVEV (reference sequence).

The rearrangement links TRBV29-1 to TRBJ2-7; 7 nucleotides match TRBD1. Germline lookup yields CDR1 SQVTM and CDR2 ANQGSEA. The trim removed 0 bases at V and 7 bases at J, leaving 12 bases unmatched. This CDR3 is 15 amino acids long. The CDR3 nucleotides read TGCAGCGTTGAAGACGCCGACAGGGTAAAGGGGGAGCAGTACTTC. Translating gives CSVEDADRVKGEQYF.

J is TRBJ2-7 and V is TRBV6-5; D is undetermined. The CDR3 is made up of 11 amino acids. CDR1 and CDR2 (germline): MNHEY, SVGAGI. The V end lost 1 base, the J end lost 5 bases, and 3 bases lay between the germline ends. The CDR3 is CASSYFHEQYF. The CDR3 nucleotides are TGTGCCAGCAGTTACTTCCACGAGCAGTACTTC.

The J gene is TRBJ2-1, the V gene TRBV7-8; possible D gene TRBD2, 5 bases. The germline V gene has CDR1 SGHVS and CDR2 FQNEAQ. With 1 base removed from V and 1 base from J, the gap between germline ends came to 11 bases. The CDR3 consists of 16 residues. The CDR3 DNA is TGTGCCAGCAGCTTAGGCTTGGGAGTATCCTACAATGAGCAGTTCTTC. Amino acids: CASSLGLGVSYNEQFF. Full variable domain (rest looked up from reference TRBV7-8 and TRBJ2-1): GAGVSQSPRYKVAKRGQDVALRCDPISGHVSLFWYQQALGQGPEFLTYFQNEAQLDKSGLPSDRFFAERPEGSVSTLKIQRTQQEDSAVYLCASSLGLGVSYNEQFFGPGTRLTVL.

Ten or more counts support this clonotype. The gene calls are TRBV4-3 and TRBJ2-1; D perhaps matches TRBD2 (5 bases). The CDR3 has 15 residues. Trimming shortened V by 0 bases and J by 4 bases, and 10 bases separated the two germline ends. The germline V gene has CDR1 LGHNA and CDR2 YSLEER. In nucleotides, the CDR3 is TGCGCCAGCAGCCAAGAAGGACTGGATTACAATGAGCAGTTCTTC. It yields the protein CASSQEGLDYNEQFF.

This clonotype was observed once. The chain recombines TRBV7-9 with TRBJ2-1, with 10 bases matching TRBD1. CDR3 length equals 13 residues. In germline, CDR1 is SEHNR, CDR2 FQNEAQ (reference sequence). Trimming cost V 6 bases and J 9 bases; bases outside gene matches: 5. The CDR3 nucleotides are TGTGCCAGCAGAGGACAGGGGGTCCTTGAGCAGTTCTTC. Protein product: CASRGQGVLEQFF.

This chain links TRBV27 with TRBJ2-7, with 7 bases lining up with TRBD2. Germline CDR1 reads MNHEY; CDR2 reads SMNVEV (reference sequence). There are 14 residues in the CDR3. Trimming took 7 bases from V and 6 from J; bases not matched to a gene: 12. The CDR3 region has the DNA TGTGCCAGCATGTCCGTGCGGGAGCCGGGCGAGCAGTACTTC. Translation gives CASMSVREPGEQYF.

This clonotype was recorded a few times. The chain has TRBV11-2 and TRBJ2-1; D unresolved. The V and J ends lost 1 base and 8 bases respectively, with 6 bases between them. Germline CDR1 SGHAT, CDR2 FQNNGV. The CDR3 runs to 12 residues. The CDR3 here is CASSLVIDEQFF. DNA for the CDR3: TGTGCCAGCAGCTTAGTTATTGATGAGCAGTTCTTC.

This sequence joins TRBV20-1 and TRBJ1-3; 7 bases line up with TRBD1. V trimming: 0 bases; J trimming: 3 bases; junction bases outside the gene matches: 2. The CDR3 is made up of 14 amino acids. The germline V gene has CDR1 DFQATT and CDR2 SNEGSKA (reference sequence). CDR3 sequence: CSAREGGGGNTIYF. DNA of the CDR3: TGCAGTGCTAGAGAAGGGGGCGGTGGAAACACCATATATTTT.

The CDR3 region is CSASQDRNSGNTIYF. DNA for the CDR3: TGCAGTGCTAGCCAGGACAGGAACTCTGGAAACACCATATATTTT. This chain uses TRBV20-1 with TRBJ1-3, with 7 bases lining up with TRBD1. Germline CDR1 and CDR2: DFQATT and SNEGSKA (reference sequence). V was clipped by 3 bases and J by 0 bases; unmatched bases: 5. This CDR3 has 15 residues.

V is TRBV10-3 and J is TRBJ1-1, with no clear D. CDR1 is ENHRY, CDR2 SYGVKD, per germline. Trimming removed 6 bases at V and 0 bases at J, with 14 bases between. The CDR3 is 15 residues long. The CDR3: CAISPQPVMNTEAFF. The CDR3 DNA reads as TGTGCCATCAGCCCCCAGCCAGTAATGAACACTGAAGCTTTCTTT.

The chain has TRBV7-6 and TRBJ1-2; D gene unclear. Trimming left V 1 base short and J 4 bases short, with 10 bases between. Germline V gene data show CDR1 as SGHVS and CDR2 as FNYEAQ. This CDR3 is built from 14 residues. The CDR3 DNA reads TGTGCCAGCAGCTTAGGTGGCCCCTTCTATGGCTACACCTTC. Encoded protein: CASSLGGPFYGYTF.

This clonotype was recorded at least ten times. The chain joins TRBV27 to TRBJ1-5, with TRBD1 matching over 7 bases. The CDR3 spans 16 residues. Germline loops: CDR1 MNHEY, CDR2 SMNVEV (reference sequence). J gave up 4 bases and V 2 bases, and 8 bases lay outside the gene matches. The CDR3 region has the DNA TGTGCCAGCAGTTTACGGGACAGAGGGACGAATCAGCCCCAGCATTTT. It yields the protein CASSLRDRGTNQPQHF.